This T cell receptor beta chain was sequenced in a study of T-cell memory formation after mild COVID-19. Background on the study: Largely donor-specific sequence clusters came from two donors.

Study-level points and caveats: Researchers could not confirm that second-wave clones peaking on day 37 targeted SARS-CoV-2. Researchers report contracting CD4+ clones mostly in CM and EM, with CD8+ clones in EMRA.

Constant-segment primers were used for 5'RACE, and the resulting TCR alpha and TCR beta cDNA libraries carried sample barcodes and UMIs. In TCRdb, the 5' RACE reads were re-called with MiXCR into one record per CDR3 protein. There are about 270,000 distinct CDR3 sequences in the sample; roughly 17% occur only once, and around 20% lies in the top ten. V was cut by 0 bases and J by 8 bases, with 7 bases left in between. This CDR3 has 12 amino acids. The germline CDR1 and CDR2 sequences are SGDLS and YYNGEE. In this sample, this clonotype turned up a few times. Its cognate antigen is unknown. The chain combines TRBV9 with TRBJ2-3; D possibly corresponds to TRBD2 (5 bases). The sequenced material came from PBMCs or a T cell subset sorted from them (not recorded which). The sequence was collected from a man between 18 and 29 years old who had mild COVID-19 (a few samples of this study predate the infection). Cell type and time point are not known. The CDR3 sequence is CASSVDAGTQYF. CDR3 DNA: TGTGCCAGCAGCGTAGACGCGGGTACGCAGTATTTT.